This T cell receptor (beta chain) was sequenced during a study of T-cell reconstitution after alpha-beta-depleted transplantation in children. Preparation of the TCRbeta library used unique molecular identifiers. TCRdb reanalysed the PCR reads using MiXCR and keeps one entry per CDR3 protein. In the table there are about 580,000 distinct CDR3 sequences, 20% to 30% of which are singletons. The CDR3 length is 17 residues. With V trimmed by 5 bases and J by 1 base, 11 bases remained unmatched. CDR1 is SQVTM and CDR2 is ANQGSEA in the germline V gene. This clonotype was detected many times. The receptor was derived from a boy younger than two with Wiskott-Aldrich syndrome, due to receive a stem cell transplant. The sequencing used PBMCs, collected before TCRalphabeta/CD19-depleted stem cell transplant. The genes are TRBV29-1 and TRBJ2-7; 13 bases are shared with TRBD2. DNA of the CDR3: TGCAGCGTTTCGGGACGGATACTAGCGGGAGGGTCCTACGAGCAGTACTTC. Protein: CSVSGRILAGGSYEQYF.